This passage covers 9 T cell receptor beta chains from one sample sequenced in a study of T cell responses to AZD1222 COVID-19 vaccine (dated by TCRdb to the early 2020s). Receptors were amplified or captured by the immunoSEQ multiplex PCR assay. Drawn from immuneACCESS, this table holds only the in-frame rearrangements with V and J called that TCRdb kept. Clones are partly lost; checked studies trace under half to an unresolved V gene and leave the rest unexplained. For this sample there are roughly 160,000 clones; roughly 92% appear just once. The leading ten clones occupy roughly 1.6% of the sample. In the paper's terms, the time point label means: baseline before first vaccination. Sample: peripheral blood, taken on day 0 of AZD1222 vaccination. The receptors shown here come from an adult in good health.

The chain recombines TRBV19 with TRBJ2-3; D perhaps matches TRBD1 (5 bases). The CDR3 totals 13 residues. Per the germline V gene, CDR1 is LNHDA and CDR2 is SQIVND (reference sequence). Trimming stripped 6 bases from V and 2 bases from J, with 9 bases between. This CDR3 is CASSDSDTDTQYF. The CDR3 coding sequence is TGTGCCAGTAGCGACAGCGACACAGATACGCAGTATTTT.

The chain has TRBV7-9 and TRBJ2-7; D possibly corresponds to TRBD1 (7 bases). There are 17 residues in the CDR3. Looked up from germline, CDR1 is SEHNR and CDR2 is FQNEAQ (reference sequence). Deletions cut 5 bases from V and 1 base from J, with 21 bases between. CDR3 sequence: CASSPRSATGTSYEQYF. CDR3 coding DNA: TGTGCCAGCAGCCCTCGATCAGCGACAGGGACTTCCTACGAGCAGTACTTC.

This rearrangement joins TRBV30 to TRBJ1-3; D unclear. Per germline, CDR1 GTSNPN and CDR2 SVGIG (reference sequence). CDR3 length equals 13 residues. V was clipped by 3 bases and J by 0 bases, with 6 bases between them. The CDR3 bases are TGTGCCTGGAGCAGGACCTCTGGAAACACCATATATTTT. Translation: CAWSRTSGNTIYF.

The chain combines TRBV29-1 with TRBJ2-1; D may be TRBD2 (5 bases). The length of the CDR3 is 14 residues. From germline, CDR1 is SQVTM and CDR2 ANQGSEA. The V and J ends lost 0 bases and 4 bases respectively, with 10 bases between them. The DNA for the CDR3 is TGCAGCGTTGAAGATAACGCGGGTTACAATGAGCAGTTCTTC. Amino acids: CSVEDNAGYNEQFF.

Only a few counts were recorded for this clone. V and J are TRBV4-2 and TRBJ1-2; the D gene is possibly TRBD1 (6 bases). Germline V lookup: CDR1 LGHNA, CDR2 YNFKEQ. This CDR3 has 17 residues. Trimming left V 2 bases short and J 3 bases short, with 19 bases between. CDR3 amino acids: CASSQHYIVGADYGYTF. CDR3 coding DNA: TGTGCCAGCAGCCAACACTACATTGTGGGGGCGGACTATGGCTACACCTTC.

The chain uses TRBV10-3 and TRBJ2-3; TRBD1 is a possible D gene (6 bases). The CDR3 contains 15 residues. Germline CDR1 and CDR2: ENHRY and SYGVKD. Trimming left V 6 bases short and J 1 base short, with 14 bases between. The CDR3 sequence is CAISGTGLGTDTQYF. CDR3 in DNA: TGTGCCATCAGCGGAACAGGGCTTGGCACAGATACGCAGTATTTT.

This clone was found once. The rearrangement links TRBV25-1 to TRBJ2-5; D is unclear. CDR3 length: 13 residues. Looked up from germline, CDR1 is MGHDK and CDR2 is SYGVNS. V was cut by 5 bases and J by 0 bases, with 7 bases left in between. The CDR3 loop is CASSSSDQETQYF. The CDR3 nucleotides read TGTGCCAGCAGTTCCAGCGACCAAGAGACCCAGTACTTC.

The genes are TRBV19 and TRBJ2-2, with TRBD2 matching 10 bases. Germline CDR1 reads LNHDA; CDR2 reads SQIVND (reference sequence). The ends lost 1 base at V and 1 base at J; junction bases unmatched: 0. The CDR3 totals 16 residues. The CDR3 loop is CASSIVAGGNTGELFF. The CDR3 DNA is TGTGCCAGTAGTATAGTAGCGGGAGGGAACACCGGGGAGCTGTTTTTT.

The V and J genes are TRBV27 and TRBJ2-5; D could derive from TRBD1 or TRBD2 (6 bases each). The germline V gene has CDR1 MNHEY and CDR2 SMNVEV (reference sequence). V shed 2 bases and J shed 5 bases, with 15 bases lying between them. The CDR3 contains 15 residues. The CDR3 protein is CASSLRGGRGETQYF. CDR3 DNA: TGTGCCAGCAGTTTACGAGGGGGTCGGGGGGAGACCCAGTACTTC.